This T cell receptor (beta chain) was retrieved from a study of ipilimumab plus nivolumab after autologous stem cell transplantation. In the study overall: A median of roughly 8 nivolumab and 5 or 6 ipilimumab doses were given.

Trimming pared 0 bases from V and 6 bases from J, leaving 13 bases between. Germline V gene data show CDR1 as SGHRS and CDR2 as YFSETQ. The CDR3 covers 15 residues. Patients got ipilimumab 1 mg/kg beginning 14 to 28 days post-transplant. TCRdb's copy holds only in-frame clones and misses some; the assay was immunoSEQ multiplex PCR. The sample has 43,000 or so clones; 70% to 90% are singletons. This sequence was found in a male donor with multiple myeloma. The sample was PBMCs, taken in a trial of ipilimumab plus nivolumab as post-transplant consolidation. The chain links TRBV5-1 to TRBJ1-5; possible D gene TRBD1, 6 bases. CDR3: CASSLEGGAFQPQHF. The CDR3 DNA is TGCGCCAGCAGCTTGGAGGGGGGCGCATTTCAGCCCCAGCATTTT.